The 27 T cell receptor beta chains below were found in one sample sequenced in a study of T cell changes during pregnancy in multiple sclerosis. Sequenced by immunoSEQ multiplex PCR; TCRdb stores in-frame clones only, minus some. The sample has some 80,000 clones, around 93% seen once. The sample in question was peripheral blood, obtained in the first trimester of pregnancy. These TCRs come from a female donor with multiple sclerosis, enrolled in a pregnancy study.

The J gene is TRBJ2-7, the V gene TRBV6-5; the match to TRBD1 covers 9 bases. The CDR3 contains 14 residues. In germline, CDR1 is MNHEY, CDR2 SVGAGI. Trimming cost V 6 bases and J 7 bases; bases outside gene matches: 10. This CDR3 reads CASSEPGQGNEQYF. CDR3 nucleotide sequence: TGTGCCAGCAGCGAACCGGGACAGGGCAATGAGCAGTACTTC.

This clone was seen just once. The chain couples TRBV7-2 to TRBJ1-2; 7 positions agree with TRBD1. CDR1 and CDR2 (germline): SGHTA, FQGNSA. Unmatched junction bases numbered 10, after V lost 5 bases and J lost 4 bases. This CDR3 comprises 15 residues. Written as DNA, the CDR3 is TGTGCCAGCAGCATCGGGACAGACCGAATCTATGGCTACACCTTC. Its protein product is CASSIGTDRIYGYTF.

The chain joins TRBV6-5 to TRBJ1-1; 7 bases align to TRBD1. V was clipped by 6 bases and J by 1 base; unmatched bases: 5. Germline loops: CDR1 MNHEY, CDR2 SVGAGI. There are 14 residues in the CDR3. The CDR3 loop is CASREGQTNTEAFF. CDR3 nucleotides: TGTGCCAGCAGGGAGGGACAGACGAACACTGAAGCTTTCTTT.

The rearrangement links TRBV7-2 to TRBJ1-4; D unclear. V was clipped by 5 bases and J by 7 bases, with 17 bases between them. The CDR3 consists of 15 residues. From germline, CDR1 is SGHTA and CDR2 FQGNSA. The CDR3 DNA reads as TGTGCCAGCAGCCCCCAAGCCGCACTCGGTGAAAAACTGTTTTTT. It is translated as CASSPQAALGEKLFF.

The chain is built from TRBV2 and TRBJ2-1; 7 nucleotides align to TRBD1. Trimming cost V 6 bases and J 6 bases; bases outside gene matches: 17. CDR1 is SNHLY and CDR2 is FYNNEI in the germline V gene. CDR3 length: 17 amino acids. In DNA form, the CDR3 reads TGTGCCAGCAGACTCCGAGGGGGCAGGGCGATGGGCAATGAGCAGTTCTTC. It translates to CASRLRGGRAMGNEQFF.

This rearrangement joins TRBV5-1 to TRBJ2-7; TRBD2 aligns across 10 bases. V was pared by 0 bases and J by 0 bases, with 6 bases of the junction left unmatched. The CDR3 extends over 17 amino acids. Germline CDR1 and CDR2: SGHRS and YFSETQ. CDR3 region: CASSLGLAGASSYEQYF. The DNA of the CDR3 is TGCGCCAGCAGCTTGGGCCTAGCGGGAGCGAGCTCCTACGAGCAGTACTTC. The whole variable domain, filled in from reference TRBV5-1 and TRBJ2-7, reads KAGVTQTPRYLIKTRGQQVTLSCSPISGHRSVSWYQQTPGQGLQFLFEYFSETQRNKGNFPGRFSGRQFSNSRSEMNVSTLELGDSALYLCASSLGLAGASSYEQYFGPGTRLTVT.

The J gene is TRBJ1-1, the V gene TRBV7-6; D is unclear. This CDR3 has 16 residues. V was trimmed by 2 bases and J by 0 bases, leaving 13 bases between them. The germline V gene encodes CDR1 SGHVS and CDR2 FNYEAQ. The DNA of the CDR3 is TGTGCCAGCAGCTTAATGGCGGCAGAGATGAACACTGAAGCTTTCTTT. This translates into CASSLMAAEMNTEAFF. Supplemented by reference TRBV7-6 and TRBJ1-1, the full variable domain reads GAGVSQSPRYKVTKRGQDVALRCDPISGHVSLYWYRQALGQGPEFLTYFNYEAQQDKSGLPNDRFSAERPEGSISTLTIQRTEQRDSAMYRCASSLMAAEMNTEAFFGQGTRLTVV.

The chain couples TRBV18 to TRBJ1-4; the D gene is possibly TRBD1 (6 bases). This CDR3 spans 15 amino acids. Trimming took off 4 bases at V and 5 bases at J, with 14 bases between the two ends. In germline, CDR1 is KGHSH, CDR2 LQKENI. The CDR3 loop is CASSQQGQLNEKLFF. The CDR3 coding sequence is TGTGCCAGCTCACAACAAGGACAGCTAAATGAAAAACTGTTTTTT.

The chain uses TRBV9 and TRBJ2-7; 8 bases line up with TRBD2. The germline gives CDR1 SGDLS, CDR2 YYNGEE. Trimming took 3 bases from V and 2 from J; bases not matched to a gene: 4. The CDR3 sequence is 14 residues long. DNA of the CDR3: TGTGCCAGCAGCGCCACTAGCGGCGCCTACGAGCAGTACTTC. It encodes CASSATSGAYEQYF. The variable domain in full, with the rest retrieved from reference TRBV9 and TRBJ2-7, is DSGVTQTPKHLITATGQRVTLRCSPRSGDLSVYWYQQSLDQGLQFLIQYYNGEERAKGNILERFSAQQFPDLHSELNLSSLELGDSALYFCASSATSGAYEQYFGPGTRLTVT.

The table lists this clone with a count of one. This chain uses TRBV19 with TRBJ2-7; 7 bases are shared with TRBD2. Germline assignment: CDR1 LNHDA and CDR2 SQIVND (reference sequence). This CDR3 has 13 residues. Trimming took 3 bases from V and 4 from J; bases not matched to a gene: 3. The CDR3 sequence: CASSIGGEYEQYF. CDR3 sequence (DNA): TGTGCCAGTAGTATTGGGGGGGAGTACGAGCAGTACTTC.

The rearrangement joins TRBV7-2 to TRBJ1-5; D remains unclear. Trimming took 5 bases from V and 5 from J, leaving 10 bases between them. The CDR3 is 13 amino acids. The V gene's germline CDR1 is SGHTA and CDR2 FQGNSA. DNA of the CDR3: TGTGCCAGCAGCCCGACTGTTGATCAGCCCCAGCATTTT. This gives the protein CASSPTVDQPQHF.

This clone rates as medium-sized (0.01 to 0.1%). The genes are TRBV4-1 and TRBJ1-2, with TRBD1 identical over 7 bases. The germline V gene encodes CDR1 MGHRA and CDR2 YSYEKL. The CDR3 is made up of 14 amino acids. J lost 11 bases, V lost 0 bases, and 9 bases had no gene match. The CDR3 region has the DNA TGCGCCAGCAGCCAAGATCGGCTCACAGGGGAGTACACCTTC. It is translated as CASSQDRLTGEYTF.

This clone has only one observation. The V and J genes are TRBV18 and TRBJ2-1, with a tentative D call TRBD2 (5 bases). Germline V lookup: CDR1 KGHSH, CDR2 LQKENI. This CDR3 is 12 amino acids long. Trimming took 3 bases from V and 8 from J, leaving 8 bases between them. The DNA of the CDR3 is TGTGCCAGCTCACCCTTTAGCGATGAGCAGTTCTTC. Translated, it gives CASSPFSDEQFF.

CDR3 in DNA: TGTGCCAGTAATGAGTGGACAATTGGCTACACCTTC. Its translation is CASNEWTIGYTF. V is TRBV19 and J is TRBJ1-2; D may be TRBD1 (5 bases). Between the trimmed V and J ends, which lost 7 bases and 7 bases, there was a span of 13 bases. From germline, CDR1 is LNHDA and CDR2 SQIVND (reference sequence). The length of the CDR3 is 12 residues.

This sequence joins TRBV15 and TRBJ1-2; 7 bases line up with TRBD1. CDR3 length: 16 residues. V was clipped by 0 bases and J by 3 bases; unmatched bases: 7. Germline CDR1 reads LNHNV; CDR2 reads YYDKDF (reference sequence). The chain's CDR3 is CATSRDPGGDYYGYTF. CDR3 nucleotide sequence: TGTGCCACCAGCAGAGACCCAGGGGGTGATTACTATGGCTACACCTTC.

In nucleotides, the CDR3 is TGTGCCAACGGCCCAGGGGCCGCAGATGGCTACACCTTC. This encodes CANGPGAADGYTF. This chain joins TRBV10-3 and TRBJ1-2; tentatively, D is TRBD1 (6 bases). CDR1 ENHRY and CDR2 SYGVKD come from the germline V gene. The CDR3 is 13 residues long. Trimming stripped 10 bases from V and 6 bases from J, with 18 bases between.

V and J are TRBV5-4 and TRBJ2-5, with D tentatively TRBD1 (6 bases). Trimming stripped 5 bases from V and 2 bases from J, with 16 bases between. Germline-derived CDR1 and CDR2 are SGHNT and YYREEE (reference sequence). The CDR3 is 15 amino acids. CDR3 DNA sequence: TGTGCCAGCAGTCGAAATAAAGACAGGCAAGAGACCCAGTACTTC. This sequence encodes CASSRNKDRQETQYF.

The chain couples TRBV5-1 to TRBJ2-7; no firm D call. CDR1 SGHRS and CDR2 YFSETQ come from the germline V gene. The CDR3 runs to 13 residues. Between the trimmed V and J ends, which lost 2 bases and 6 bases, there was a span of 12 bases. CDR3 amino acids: CASSLNSGFEQYF. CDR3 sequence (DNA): TGCGCCAGCAGCTTAAATTCAGGATTCGAGCAGTACTTC.

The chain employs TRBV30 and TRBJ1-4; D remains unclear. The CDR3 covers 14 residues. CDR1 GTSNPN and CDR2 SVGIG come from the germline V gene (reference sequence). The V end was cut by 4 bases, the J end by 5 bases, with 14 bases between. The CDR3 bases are TGTGCCTGGACCGACCCCGGAGCAAATGAAAAACTGTTTTTT. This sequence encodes CAWTDPGANEKLFF.

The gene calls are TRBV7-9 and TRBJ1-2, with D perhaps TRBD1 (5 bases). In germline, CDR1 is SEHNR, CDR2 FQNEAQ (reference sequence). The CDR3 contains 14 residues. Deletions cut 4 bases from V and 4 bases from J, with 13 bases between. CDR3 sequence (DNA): TGTGCCAGCAGCTCCGACAGATTCTTCTATGGCTACACCTTC. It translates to CASSSDRFFYGYTF.

CDR3 in amino acids: CASSFRVVTRGTGELFF. CDR3 nucleotide sequence: TGCGCCAGCAGCTTTAGAGTAGTGACAAGGGGTACCGGGGAGCTGTTTTTT. This sequence joins TRBV5-1 and TRBJ2-2, with a tentative D call TRBD1 (5 bases). The CDR3 extends over 17 amino acids. Trimming cost V 2 bases and J 5 bases, with 19 bases left between them. CDR1 and CDR2 (germline): SGHRS, YFSETQ.

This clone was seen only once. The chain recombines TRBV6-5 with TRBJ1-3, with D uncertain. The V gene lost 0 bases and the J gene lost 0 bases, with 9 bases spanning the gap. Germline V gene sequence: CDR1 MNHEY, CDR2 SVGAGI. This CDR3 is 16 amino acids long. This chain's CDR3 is CASSYSQFPSGNTIYF. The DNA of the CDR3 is TGTGCCAGCAGTTACTCCCAGTTCCCCTCTGGAAACACCATATATTTT.

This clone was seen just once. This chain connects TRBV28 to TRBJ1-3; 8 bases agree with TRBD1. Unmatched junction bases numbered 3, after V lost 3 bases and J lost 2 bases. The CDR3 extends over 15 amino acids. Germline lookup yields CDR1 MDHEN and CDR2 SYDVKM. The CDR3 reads CASSFSGGTGNTIYF. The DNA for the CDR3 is TGTGCCAGCAGTTTTTCAGGGGGCACTGGAAACACCATATATTTT.

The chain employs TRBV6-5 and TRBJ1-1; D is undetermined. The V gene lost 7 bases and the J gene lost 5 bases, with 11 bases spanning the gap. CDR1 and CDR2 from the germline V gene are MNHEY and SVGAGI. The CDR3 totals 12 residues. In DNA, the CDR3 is TGTGCCAGCACCCCGACGGGAACTGAAGCTTTCTTT. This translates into CASTPTGTEAFF.

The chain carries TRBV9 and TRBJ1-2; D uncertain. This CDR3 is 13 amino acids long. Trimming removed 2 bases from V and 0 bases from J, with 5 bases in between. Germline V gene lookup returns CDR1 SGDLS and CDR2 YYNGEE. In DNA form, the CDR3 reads TGTGCCAGCAGCGTCGCAGCTAACTATGGCTACACCTTC. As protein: CASSVAANYGYTF. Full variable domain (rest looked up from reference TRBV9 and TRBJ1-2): DSGVTQTPKHLITATGQRVTLRCSPRSGDLSVYWYQQSLDQGLQFLIQYYNGEERAKGNILERFSAQQFPDLHSELNLSSLELGDSALYFCASSVAANYGYTFGSGTRLTVV.

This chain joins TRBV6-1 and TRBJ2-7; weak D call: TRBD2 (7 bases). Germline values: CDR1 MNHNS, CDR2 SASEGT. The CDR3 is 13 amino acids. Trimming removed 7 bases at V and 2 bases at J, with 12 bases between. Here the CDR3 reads CASTLGGPYEQYF. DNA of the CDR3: TGTGCCAGCACCCTGGGGGGGCCCTACGAGCAGTACTTC.

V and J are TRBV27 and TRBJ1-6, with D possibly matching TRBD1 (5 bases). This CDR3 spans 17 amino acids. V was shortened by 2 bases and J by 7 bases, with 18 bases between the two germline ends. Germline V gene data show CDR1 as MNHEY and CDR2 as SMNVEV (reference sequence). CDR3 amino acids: CASSLGVGVDGNSPLHF. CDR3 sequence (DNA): TGTGCCAGCAGTTTAGGCGTAGGGGTGGATGGGAATTCACCCCTCCACTTT.